This T cell receptor (beta chain) was found in a study of T cell responses to AZD1222 COVID-19 vaccine. Study summary: Pooled samples include second doses given at about 4 or 12 weeks. The study, taken as a whole, reports: Clonal diversity may have been underestimated in mostly white British donors. Two AZD1222 doses significantly raised spike-specific TCR breadth and depth over controls. Baseline seropositivity occurred in only six AZD1222 recipients.

Worth noting for this clone: The antigen is undetermined.

Generated by immunoSEQ multiplex PCR, the TCRdb table keeps only in-frame clones and is missing some. Of roughly 140,000 clones in the sample, just over 90% were seen once. This CDR3 contains 15 residues. Trimming stripped 5 bases from V and 1 base from J, with 14 bases between. CDR1 SGHAT and CDR2 FQDESV come from the germline V gene (reference sequence). The chain couples TRBV11-1 to TRBJ2-5; either TRBD1 or TRBD2 may fit D (6 bases each). Sequenced material: peripheral blood, taken on day 0 of AZD1222 vaccination. This sequence was found in an adult in good health. The CDR3 nucleotides are TGTGCCAGCAGCCTGGGGGCCGGGAGCCAAGAGACCCAGTACTTC. Protein: CASSLGAGSQETQYF.